Below are 32 T cell receptor beta chains sequenced from a single sample in a study of cytomegalovirus exposure and HLA in healthy donors. Primers included in the PCR were 60 Vbeta and 13 Jbeta primers. Using immunoSEQ multiplex PCR, the repertoire was profiled, and TCRdb retains in-frame clones only, with some absent. The table includes approximately 190,000 clones, 75% to 85% detected once. Sequenced material: PBMCs. The receptors shown here come from a woman under 40 in good health and CMV-seropositive.

The V call is TRBV18, the J call TRBJ2-7; no definite D call. V shed 0 bases and J shed 5 bases, with 14 bases lying between them. Germline lookup yields CDR1 KGHSH and CDR2 LQKENI. The CDR3 contains 15 residues. CDR3 DNA sequence: TGTGCCAGCTCACCACCGGTTCTTCAGAGCGACGAGCAGTACTTC. Its translation: CASSPPVLQSDEQYF.

The chain joins TRBV6-1 to TRBJ1-5; D might be TRBD1 (5 bases). This CDR3 has 14 residues. V lost 7 bases, J lost 7 bases, and 17 bases lay in between. Germline V lookup: CDR1 MNHNS, CDR2 SASEGT. CDR3 protein: CASIGGSAYQPQHF. CDR3 DNA sequence: TGTGCCAGCATCGGGGGTTCGGCGTACCAGCCCCAGCATTTT.

Here the CDR3 DNA reads TGTGCCAGCAGCCACTACTTTCATGAGCAGTTCTTC. This encodes CASSHYFHEQFF. The V and J genes are TRBV11-2 and TRBJ2-1; D gene ambiguous. V was trimmed by 5 bases and J by 8 bases, leaving 10 bases between them. Germline V CDR1 and CDR2: SGHAT, FQNNGV. The CDR3 covers 12 residues. The full variable domain, its missing parts supplied by reference TRBV11-2 and TRBJ2-1, is EAGVAQSPRYKIIEKRQSVAFWCNPISGHATLYWYQQILGQGPKLLIQFQNNGVVDDSQLPKDRFSAERLKGVDSTLKIQPAKLEDSAVYLCASSHYFHEQFFGPGTRLTVL.

The CDR3 DNA is TGCGCCAGCAGCCAGGTACAGGCCACGAACACTGAAGCTTTCTTT. It yields the protein CASSQVQATNTEAFF. The J gene is TRBJ1-1, the V gene TRBV4-1, with a weak D call TRBD1 (5 bases). This CDR3 is built from 15 residues. V lost 3 bases to trimming and J lost 1 base, with 12 bases between them. From germline, CDR1 is MGHRA and CDR2 YSYEKL.

V gene TRBV6-1 combines with J gene TRBJ2-7; TRBD1 is a possible D gene (6 bases). This CDR3 is 12 amino acids long. The V end was cut by 6 bases, the J end by 6 bases, with 12 bases between. Germline CDR1 and CDR2: MNHNS and SASEGT. In nucleotides, the CDR3 is TGTGCCAGCAGCAGGACAGTGGGCGAGCAGTACTTC. As protein: CASSRTVGEQYF.

The rearrangement links TRBV5-6 to TRBJ2-1; D is unclear. The V end was cut by 4 bases, the J end by 0 bases, with 5 bases between. The V gene's germline CDR1 is SGHDT and CDR2 YYEEEE. This CDR3 has 13 residues. CDR3 nucleotide sequence: TGTGCCAGCAGCCCAGTCTCCTACAATGAGCAGTTCTTC. This encodes CASSPVSYNEQFF.

This rearrangement joins TRBV5-4 to TRBJ2-1, with 8 bases fitting TRBD2. Germline lookup yields CDR1 SGHNT and CDR2 YYREEE (reference sequence). V gave up 0 bases and J gave up 8 bases; unmatched junction bases: 10. The CDR3 contains 16 residues. The CDR3 sequence: CASSLALTSGAHEQFF. The CDR3 coding sequence is TGTGCCAGCAGCTTGGCACTCACTAGCGGAGCTCATGAGCAGTTCTTC.

The rearrangement joins TRBV6-6 to TRBJ1-4; D unclear. Germline CDR1 MNHNY, CDR2 SVGAGI (reference sequence). V was shortened by 4 bases and J by 6 bases, with 9 bases between the two germline ends. This CDR3 contains 13 residues. CDR3 DNA: TGTGCCAGCAGTTTTCAGCAGGATGAAAAACTGTTTTTT. Protein product: CASSFQQDEKLFF.

This rearrangement joins TRBV7-3 to TRBJ2-3, with D possibly matching TRBD2 (6 bases). V lost 0 bases to trimming and J lost 1 base, with 8 bases between them. Germline V gene lookup returns CDR1 SGHTA and CDR2 FQGTGA. This CDR3 contains 15 residues. This CDR3 reads CASSLTGEGTDTQYF. CDR3 DNA: TGTGCCAGCAGCTTAACGGGGGAGGGCACAGATACGCAGTATTTT.

This clone showed up just a few times. The gene calls are TRBV10-2 and TRBJ2-5, with D maybe TRBD1 (5 bases). The CDR3 sequence is 12 residues long. The germline V gene encodes CDR1 WSHSY and CDR2 SAAADI. Trimming cost V 8 bases and J 3 bases, with 10 bases left between them. The CDR3 loop reads CASSVGEETQYF. DNA of the CDR3: TGCGCCAGCTCCGTAGGGGAAGAGACCCAGTACTTC.

The chain combines TRBV11-3 with TRBJ1-2; 10 bases are a match to TRBD1. CDR1 is SGHNT, CDR2 YENEEA, per germline. Losses at the gene ends were 1 base for V and 0 bases for J; bases not matched to a gene: 8. The CDR3 has 18 amino acids. CDR3: CASSLVTRDRGSNYGYTF. In nucleotides, the CDR3 is TGTGCCAGCAGCTTAGTTACCCGGGACAGGGGATCTAACTATGGCTACACCTTC.

Notes on this clone: Different DNA sequences within this sample yield the same CDR3. V usage is TRBV18 and J usage is TRBJ1-6; the D gene is possibly TRBD1 (5 bases). The V gene's germline CDR1 is KGHSH and CDR2 LQKENI. V was clipped by 6 bases and J by 6 bases, with 12 bases between them. The CDR3 covers 14 residues. CDR3 in amino acids: CASSPGGVNSPLHF. As DNA, the CDR3 is TGTGCCAGCTCGCCCGGGGGGGTTAATTCACCCCTCCACTTT.

The gene calls are TRBV7-9 and TRBJ2-7; 8 positions match TRBD1. Trimming removed 5 bases from V and 7 bases from J; junction bases left unmatched: 4. This CDR3 comprises 12 residues. Germline CDR1 is SEHNR and CDR2 is FQNEAQ (reference sequence). The CDR3 bases are TGTGCCAGCAGCCATGACAGGGGTGAGCAGTACTTC. Its protein product is CASSHDRGEQYF.

The chain employs TRBV7-3 and TRBJ2-5, with 7 bases that match TRBD2. Looked up from germline, CDR1 is SGHTA and CDR2 is FQGTGA. V dropped 1 base and J dropped 4; count of bases not matched to a gene: 3. The CDR3 consists of 14 residues. The CDR3 bases are TGTGCCAGCAGCTTAAACCCGGGGGGAGAGACCCAGTACTTC. Translating gives CASSLNPGGETQYF.

This sequence joins TRBV7-9 and TRBJ1-1; 8 bases map to TRBD1. The CDR3 sequence is 12 residues long. V trimming: 2 bases; J trimming: 11 bases; junction bases outside the gene matches: 4. From germline, CDR1 is SEHNR and CDR2 FQNEAQ (reference sequence). In DNA form, the CDR3 reads TGTGCCAGCAGCTTAACGGACAGGGAGGCTTTCTTT. This gives the protein CASSLTDREAFF.

The chain's CDR3 is CASSLSGYEQYF. The CDR3 nucleotides read TGCGCCAGCAGTTTGAGCGGTTACGAGCAGTACTTC. The chain carries TRBV5-1 and TRBJ2-7, with D perhaps matching TRBD2 (5 bases). CDR3 length equals 12 residues. Looked up from germline, CDR1 is SGHRS and CDR2 is YFSETQ. The V end lost 5 bases, the J end lost 4 bases, and 10 bases lay between the germline ends. The whole variable domain, filled in from reference TRBV5-1 and TRBJ2-7, reads KAGVTQTPRYLIKTRGQQVTLSCSPISGHRSVSWYQQTPGQGLQFLFEYFSETQRNKGNFPGRFSGRQFSNSRSEMNVSTLELGDSALYLCASSLSGYEQYFGPGTRLTVT.

J is TRBJ2-6 and V is TRBV19; TRBD2 is a possible D gene (6 bases). With 6 bases removed from V and 2 bases from J, the gap between germline ends came to 11 bases. The CDR3 sequence is 15 residues long. Germline values: CDR1 LNHDA, CDR2 SQIVND (reference sequence). The CDR3 is CASRWGGAGANVLTF. CDR3 DNA sequence: TGTGCCAGTAGATGGGGAGGAGCTGGGGCCAACGTCCTGACTTTC.

This chain links TRBV5-1 with TRBJ2-7; the match to TRBD1 covers 7 bases. J was trimmed by 0 bases and V by 4 bases; bases with no gene match: 13. Germline V gives CDR1 SGHRS, CDR2 YFSETQ. The CDR3 length is 17 residues. The CDR3 DNA follows: TGCGCCAGCAGCGCTAGCTTACCCGGGACAGCCTCCTACGAGCAGTACTTC. It translates to CASSASLPGTASYEQYF. The full variable domain, rest sourced from reference TRBV5-1 and TRBJ2-7, is KAGVTQTPRYLIKTRGQQVTLSCSPISGHRSVSWYQQTPGQGLQFLFEYFSETQRNKGNFPGRFSGRQFSNSRSEMNVSTLELGDSALYLCASSASLPGTASYEQYFGPGTRLTVT.

V gene TRBV5-6 combines with J gene TRBJ2-1, with a possible D match to TRBD1 (5 bases). V was pared by 4 bases and J by 10 bases, with 21 bases between. The CDR3 has 15 amino acids. Germline V gene data show CDR1 as SGHDT and CDR2 as YYEEEE. CDR3 sequence reads: CASSQGALIRREQFF. CDR3 coding DNA: TGTGCCAGCAGCCAAGGGGCACTAATTCGGCGCGAGCAGTTCTTC.

This chain's CDR3 is CASSQPGAGELFF. The CDR3 coding sequence is TGCGCCAGCAGCCAACCGGGAGCCGGGGAGCTGTTTTTT. J is TRBJ2-2 and V is TRBV4-1, with TRBD2 as a possible D gene (6 bases). The CDR3 totals 13 residues. Germline loops: CDR1 MGHRA, CDR2 YSYEKL. The V end lost 2 bases, the J end lost 6 bases, and 7 bases lay between the germline ends.

A word on this clone: At one boundary the junction diverges from the germline segment, which might be a read error. This chain links TRBV7-7 with TRBJ2-1, with 10 bases fitting TRBD1. The length of the CDR3 is 17 residues. CDR1 and CDR2 (germline): SSHAT, FNYEAQ (reference sequence). The CDR3 sequence: CASSAHAGTGERNEQFF. The CDR3 nucleotides are TGTGCTAGCAGCGCTCATGCCGGGACAGGGGAGCGGAATGAGCAGTTCTTC.

This rearrangement joins TRBV7-3 to TRBJ2-5, with 10 nucleotides matching TRBD2. The trim removed 4 bases at V and 4 bases at J, leaving 0 bases unmatched. Germline CDR1 is SGHTA and CDR2 is FQGTGA. This CDR3 spans 13 amino acids. The CDR3 DNA reads as TGTGCCAGCAGCTCTAGCGGGAGAGAGACCCAGTACTTC. Translation gives CASSSSGRETQYF.

V usage is TRBV7-3 and J usage is TRBJ2-5, with 7 bases fitting TRBD2. After removal of 0 bases from V and 1 base from J, the junction contained 8 bases not matched to a gene. Germline V gene sequence: CDR1 SGHTA, CDR2 FQGTGA. The CDR3 is 17 amino acids. The chain's CDR3 is CASSLTGLGRVQETQYF. The CDR3 DNA reads TGTGCCAGCAGCTTAACAGGACTAGGGCGGGTCCAAGAGACCCAGTACTTC.

The J gene is TRBJ2-3, the V gene TRBV7-3; weak D call: TRBD2 (5 bases). V was cut by 0 bases and J by 4 bases, with 11 bases left in between. Germline V gene sequence: CDR1 SGHTA, CDR2 FQGTGA. The CDR3 totals 15 residues. The CDR3 DNA follows: TGTGCCAGCAGCTTAACTGGGAGTGGCCCAGATACGCAGTATTTT. Translating it yields CASSLTGSGPDTQYF.

This chain uses TRBV30 with TRBJ2-3; possibly TRBD2 for D (5 bases). CDR1 GTSNPN and CDR2 SVGIG come from the germline V gene (reference sequence). Trimming shortened V by 3 bases and J by 3 bases, and 22 bases separated the two germline ends. The CDR3 has 17 residues. The CDR3 here is CAWRINRGPLLTDTQYF. For the CDR3, the DNA is TGTGCCTGGAGGATAAACCGCGGGCCCCTTCTGACAGATACGCAGTATTTT. Full variable domain (outside the CDR3, taken from reference TRBV30 and TRBJ2-3): SQTIHQWPATLVQPVGSPLSLECTVEGTSNPNLYWYRQAAGRGLQLLFYSVGIGQISSEVPQNLSASRPQDRQFILSSKKLLLSDSGFYLCAWRINRGPLLTDTQYFGPGTRLTVL.

This clone has only one observation. The chain carries TRBV7-8 and TRBJ1-5; D is unresolved. The CDR3 covers 16 residues. V was clipped by 5 bases and J by 6 bases, with 20 bases between them. Germline V gene sequence: CDR1 SGHVS, CDR2 FQNEAQ. CDR3 region: CASSLKGGQVGQPQHF. The CDR3 bases are TGTGCCAGCAGCCTTAAAGGCGGGCAGGTCGGTCAGCCCCAGCATTTT.

This clone was picked up a small number of times. The chain combines TRBV19 with TRBJ2-2, with 7 nucleotides matching TRBD1. The CDR3 spans 13 residues. J gave up 7 bases and V 8 bases, and 7 bases lay outside the gene matches. Germline CDR1 is LNHDA and CDR2 is SQIVND (reference sequence). CDR3 protein: CASQTGVHGELFF. The CDR3 DNA reads TGTGCCAGTCAAACAGGGGTCCACGGGGAGCTGTTTTTT.

J is TRBJ1-5 and V is TRBV4-2; maybe TRBD1 (5 bases). The length of the CDR3 is 16 residues. V was trimmed by 1 base and J by 3 bases, leaving 13 bases between them. CDR1 and CDR2 from the germline V gene are LGHNA and YNFKEQ. The CDR3: CASSQAARQNNQPQHF. The CDR3 bases are TGTGCCAGCAGCCAAGCCGCGAGACAGAACAATCAGCCCCAGCATTTT.

This clone was detected only once. The rearrangement joins TRBV7-9 to TRBJ1-1, with D maybe TRBD1 (6 bases). Trimming left V 7 bases short and J 1 base short, with 19 bases between. Germline-derived CDR1 and CDR2 are SEHNR and FQNEAQ (reference sequence). The CDR3 runs to 16 residues. CDR3 DNA sequence: TGTGCCAGCAACGCTTTTAGGGGGGGTGGGAACACTGAAGCTTTCTTT. Translating gives CASNAFRGGGNTEAFF.

The table lists this clone with a count of one. The chain carries TRBV7-8 and TRBJ1-2, with TRBD1 identical over 9 bases. V lost 4 bases to trimming and J lost 6 bases; unmatched junction nucleotides: 6. CDR1 SGHVS and CDR2 FQNEAQ come from the germline V gene. CDR3 length: 14 amino acids. The chain's CDR3 is CASSSGTGMDGYTF. CDR3 coding DNA: TGTGCCAGCAGCTCCGGGACAGGGATGGATGGCTACACCTTC.

This clone was seen a handful of times. This rearrangement joins TRBV28 to TRBJ1-2; 10 nucleotides agree with TRBD1. This CDR3 contains 17 residues. J gave up 4 bases and V 5 bases, and 13 bases lay outside the gene matches. CDR1 MDHEN and CDR2 SYDVKM come from the germline V gene. CDR3 DNA: TGTGCCAGCAGTACCTGGGACAGGGGTTTACGACTCTATGGCTACACCTTC. Protein: CASSTWDRGLRLYGYTF.

V usage is TRBV27 and J usage is TRBJ2-1; possible D gene TRBD1, 6 bases. The CDR3 consists of 13 residues. V was clipped by 6 bases and J by 4 bases, with 10 bases between them. Germline V CDR1 and CDR2: MNHEY, SMNVEV (reference sequence). The CDR3 loop is CASSKQGYNEQFF. In nucleotides, the CDR3 is TGTGCCAGCAGCAAACAGGGTTACAATGAGCAGTTCTTC.